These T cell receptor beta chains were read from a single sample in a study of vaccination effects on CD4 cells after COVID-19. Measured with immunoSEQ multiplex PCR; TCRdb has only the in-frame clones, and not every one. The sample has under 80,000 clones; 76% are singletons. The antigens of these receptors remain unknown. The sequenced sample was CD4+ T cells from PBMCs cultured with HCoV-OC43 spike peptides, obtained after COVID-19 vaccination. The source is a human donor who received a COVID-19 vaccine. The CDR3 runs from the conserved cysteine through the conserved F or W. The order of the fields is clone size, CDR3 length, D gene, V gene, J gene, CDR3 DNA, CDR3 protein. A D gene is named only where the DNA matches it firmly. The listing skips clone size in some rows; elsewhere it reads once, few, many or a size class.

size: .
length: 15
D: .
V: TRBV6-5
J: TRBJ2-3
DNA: TGTGCCAGCAGTTACTCCCCGTTCTCCACAGATACGCAGTATTTT
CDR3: CASSYSPFSTDTQYF

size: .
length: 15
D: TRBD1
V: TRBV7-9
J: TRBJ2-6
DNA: TGTGCCAGCAGCTTTACAGGGGTCGGGGCCAACGTCCTGACTTTC
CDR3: CASSFTGVGANVLTF

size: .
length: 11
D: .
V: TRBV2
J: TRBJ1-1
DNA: TGTGCCAGCAGGGCGGACAGTGAAGCTTTCTTT
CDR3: CASRADSEAFF

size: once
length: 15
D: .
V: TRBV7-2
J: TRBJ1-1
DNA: TGTGCCAGCAGCTTGGTCGACAGAGTGAACACTGAAGCTTTCTTT
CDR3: CASSLVDRVNTEAFF

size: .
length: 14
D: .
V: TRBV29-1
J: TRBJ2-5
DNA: TGCAGCGTTGGTGTTTCCGGCAGGGTACAGACCCAGTACTTC
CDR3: CSVGVSGRVQTQYF

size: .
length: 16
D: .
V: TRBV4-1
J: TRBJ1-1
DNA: TGCGCCAGCAGCCAAGAGGCCGGGACACGGAACACTGAAGCTTTCTTT
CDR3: CASSQEAGTRNTEAFF

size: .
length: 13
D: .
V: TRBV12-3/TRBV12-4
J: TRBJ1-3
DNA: TGTGCCAGCAGGTTAATCTCTGGAAACACCATATATTTT
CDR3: CASRLISGNTIYF

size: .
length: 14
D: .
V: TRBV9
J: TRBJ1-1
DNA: TGTGCCAGCAGCGTAGGTGGGGAGAACACTGAAGCTTTCTTT
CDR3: CASSVGGENTEAFF

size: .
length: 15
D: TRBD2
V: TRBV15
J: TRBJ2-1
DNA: TGTGCCACCTCCGAGAGACTAGCGGAGTACAATGAGCAGTTCTTC
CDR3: CATSERLAEYNEQFF

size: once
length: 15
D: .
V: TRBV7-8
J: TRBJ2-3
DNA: TGTGCCAGCAGCTCCATTGGCGGGGAAGGAGATACGCAGTATTTT
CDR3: CASSSIGGEGDTQYF

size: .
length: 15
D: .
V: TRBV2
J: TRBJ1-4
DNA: TGTGCCAGCAGCCTCTCAAGGGCGAGCTATGAAAAACTGTTTTTT
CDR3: CASSLSRASYEKLFF

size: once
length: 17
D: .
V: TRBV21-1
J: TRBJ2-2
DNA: TGTGCCAGCAGCCCGGCTCTGAGGACAGGGGCCCCCGGGGAGCTGTTTTTT
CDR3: CASSPALRTGAPGELFF

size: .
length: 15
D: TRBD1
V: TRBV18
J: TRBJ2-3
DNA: TGTGCCAGCTCACCACGGACAGGGGGAGTAAATACGCAGTATTTT
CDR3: CASSPRTGGVNTQYF

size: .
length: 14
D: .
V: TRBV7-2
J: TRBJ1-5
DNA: TGTGCCAGCAGCGCAGTTCGGGGCAATCAGCCCCAGCATTTT
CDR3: CASSAVRGNQPQHF

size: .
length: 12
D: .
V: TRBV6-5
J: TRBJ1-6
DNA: TGTGCCAGCAGCCGCAATAATTCACCCCTCCACTTT
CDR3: CASSRNNSPLHF

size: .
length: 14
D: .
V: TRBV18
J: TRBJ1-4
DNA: TGTGCCAGCTCACCACGGGCAGGGGAAGAAAAACTGTTTTTT
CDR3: CASSPRAGEEKLFF

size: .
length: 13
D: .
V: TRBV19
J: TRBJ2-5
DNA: TGTGCCAGTAGTATAAGCCGCCGCGAGGCCCAGTACTTC
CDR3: CASSISRREAQYF

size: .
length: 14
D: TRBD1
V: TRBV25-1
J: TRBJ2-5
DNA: TGTGCCAGCAGTGTCCGGGACAGCAGAGAGACCCAGTACTTC
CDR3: CASSVRDSRETQYF

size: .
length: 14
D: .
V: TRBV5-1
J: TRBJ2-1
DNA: TGCGCCAGCAGCCCCAGGGGAGGGTTGAATGAGCAGTTCTTC
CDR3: CASSPRGGLNEQFF

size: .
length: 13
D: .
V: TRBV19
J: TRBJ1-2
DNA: TGTGCCAGTAGTATAGAATCTGCGAATGGCTACACCTTC
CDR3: CASSIESANGYTF

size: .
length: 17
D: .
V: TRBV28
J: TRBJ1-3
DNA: TGTGCCAGCAGTCCCCCGGGGGGGGAGTTTTCTGGAAACACCATATATTTT
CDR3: CASSPPGGEFSGNTIYF

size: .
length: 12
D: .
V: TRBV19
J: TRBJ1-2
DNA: TGTGCCAGTAGTATAGGAGACTATGGCTACACCTTC
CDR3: CASSIGDYGYTF

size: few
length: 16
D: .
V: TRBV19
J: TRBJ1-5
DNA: TGTGCCAGTAGTACCCCAACGGGGGTTCTGAATCAGCCCCAGCATTTT
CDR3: CASSTPTGVLNQPQHF

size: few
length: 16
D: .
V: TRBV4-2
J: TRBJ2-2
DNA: TGTGCCAGCAGCCAAGTTCAGGCAGAGAACACCGGGGAGCTGTTTTTT
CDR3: CASSQVQAENTGELFF

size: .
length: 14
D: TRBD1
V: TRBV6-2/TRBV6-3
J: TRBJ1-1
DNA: TGTGCCAGCAGCAGACAGGGTGGTGTGCTTAGAGCTTTCTTT
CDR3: CASSRQGGVLRAFF

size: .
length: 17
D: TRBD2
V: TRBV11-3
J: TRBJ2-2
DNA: TGTGCCAGCAGCTCCCCCGGTCTAGCGGGGGACACCGGGGAGCTGTTTTTT
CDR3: CASSSPGLAGDTGELFF

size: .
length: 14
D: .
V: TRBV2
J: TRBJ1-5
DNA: TGTGCCAGCACCAGGGACTCGCTGCGTCAGCCCCAGCATTTT
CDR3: CASTRDSLRQPQHF

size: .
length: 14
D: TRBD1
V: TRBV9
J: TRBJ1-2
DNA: TGTGCCAGCAGCGTAGTCGGACAGGGTAGTCGCTACACCTTC
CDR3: CASSVVGQGSRYTF